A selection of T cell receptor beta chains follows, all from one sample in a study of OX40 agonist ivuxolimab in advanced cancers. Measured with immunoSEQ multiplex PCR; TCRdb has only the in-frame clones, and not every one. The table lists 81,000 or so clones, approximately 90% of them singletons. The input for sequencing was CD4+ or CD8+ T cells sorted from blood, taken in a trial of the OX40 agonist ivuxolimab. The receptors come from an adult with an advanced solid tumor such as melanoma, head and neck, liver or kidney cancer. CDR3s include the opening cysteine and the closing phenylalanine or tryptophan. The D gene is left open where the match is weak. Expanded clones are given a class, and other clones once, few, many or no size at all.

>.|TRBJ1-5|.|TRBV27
CASGTAGGQPQHF
TGTGCCAGTGGGACGGCGGGGGGTCAGCCCCAGCATTTT
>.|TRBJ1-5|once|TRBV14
CASSGGAVAPQHF
TGTGCCAGCAGCGGAGGCGCGGTCGCGCCCCAGCATTTT
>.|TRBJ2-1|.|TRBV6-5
CASSRGLGYYNEQFF
TGTGCCAGCAGCCGAGGATTGGGCTACTACAATGAGCAGTTCTTC
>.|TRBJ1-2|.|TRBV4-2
CASSQDIGRNYGYTF
TGTGCCAGCAGCCAAGATATCGGCAGAAACTATGGCTACACCTTC
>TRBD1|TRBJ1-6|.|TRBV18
CASSPVGQGSSYNSPLHF
TGTGCCAGCTCACCTGTCGGACAGGGCAGCTCCTATAATTCACCCCTCCACTTT
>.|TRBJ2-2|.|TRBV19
CASSKSDSSVLNTGELFF
TGTGCCAGTAGTAAGTCGGACAGCTCTGTCCTAAACACCGGGGAGCTGTTTTTT
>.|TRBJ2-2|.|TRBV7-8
CASSLLVGTGELFF
TGTGCCAGCAGCTTATTAGTGGGGACCGGGGAGCTGTTTTTT
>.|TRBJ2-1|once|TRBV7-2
CASSLDYNEQFF
TGTGCCAGCAGCCTGGACTACAATGAGCAGTTCTTC
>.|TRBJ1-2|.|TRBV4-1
CASSQEALNYGYTF
TGCGCCAGCAGCCAAGAGGCCCTTAACTATGGCTACACCTTC
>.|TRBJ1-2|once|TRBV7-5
CASSLTGWGSGYTF
TGTGCCAGCAGCTTGACAGGGTGGGGGAGTGGCTACACCTTC
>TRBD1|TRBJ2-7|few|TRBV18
CASSPGGQGFYEQYF
TGTGCCAGCTCACCCGGGGGACAGGGCTTCTACGAGCAGTACTTC
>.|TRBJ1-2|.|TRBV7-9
CASSFNEGNYGYTF
TGTGCCAGCAGCTTTAACGAGGGGAACTATGGCTACACCTTC
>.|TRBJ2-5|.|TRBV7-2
CASSLGPPPQTQYF
TGTGCCAGCAGCCTGGGACCGCCCCCCCAGACCCAGTACTTC
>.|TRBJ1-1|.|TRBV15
CATSRERNTEAFF
TGTGCCACCAGTCGGGAGAGAAACACTGAAGCTTTCTTT
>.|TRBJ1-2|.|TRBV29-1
CSVLLVTDYGYTF
TGCAGCGTTCTCCTGGTGACGGACTATGGCTACACCTTC
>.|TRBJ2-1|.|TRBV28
CASSSALGDGNEQFF
TGTGCCAGCAGTTCGGCCCTTGGGGATGGGAATGAGCAGTTCTTC
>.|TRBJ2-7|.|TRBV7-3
CASSPLGFGEQYF
TGTGCCAGCAGCCCCCTCGGGTTTGGAGAGCAGTACTTC
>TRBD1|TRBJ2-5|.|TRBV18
CASSLNRQGYGETQYF
TGTGCCAGCTCACTTAATCGACAGGGTTATGGAGAGACCCAGTACTTC
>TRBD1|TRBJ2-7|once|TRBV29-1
CSVDIGQASSYEQYF
TGCAGCGTTGATATAGGACAGGCGAGCTCCTACGAGCAGTACTTC
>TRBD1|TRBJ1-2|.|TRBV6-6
CASSYSGPTGVNGYTF
TGTGCCAGCAGTTACTCGGGCCCAACAGGGGTGAATGGCTACACCTTC
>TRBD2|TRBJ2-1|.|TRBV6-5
CASTASGGNNEQFF
TGTGCATCAACGGCTAGCGGGGGCAACAATGAGCAGTTCTTC
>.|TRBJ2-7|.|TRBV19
CASSQGLGYEQYF
TGTGCCAGTAGTCAGGGGCTGGGTTACGAGCAGTACTTC
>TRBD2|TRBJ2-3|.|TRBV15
CATSRSTLRLTSRNTDTQYF
TGTGCCACCAGCAGATCAACCCTTCGCTTGACTAGCCGGAACACAGATACGCAGTATTTT
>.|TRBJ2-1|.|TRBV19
CASSIAAGSSYNEQFF
TGTGCCAGTAGTATCGCCGCTGGGAGCTCCTACAATGAGCAGTTCTTC
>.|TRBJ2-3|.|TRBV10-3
CAITATRVGTDTQYF
TGTGCCATCACTGCTACTAGAGTCGGCACAGATACGCAGTATTTT
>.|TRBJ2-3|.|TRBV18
CASSRRGAVASDTQYF
TGTGCCAGCTCACGTCGTGGGGCTGTCGCGTCAGATACGCAGTATTTT
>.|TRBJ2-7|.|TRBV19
CASSVGPRDEQYF
TGTGCCAGTAGCGTGGGTCCTCGGGACGAGCAGTACTTC
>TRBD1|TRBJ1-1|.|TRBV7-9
CASSSRTGFSLTEAFF
TGTGCCAGCAGCTCGCGGACAGGGTTTTCTCTCACTGAAGCTTTCTTT
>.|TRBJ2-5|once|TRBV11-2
CASSLDMRRTQYF
TGTGCCAGCAGCTTAGATATGCGACGGACCCAGTACTTC
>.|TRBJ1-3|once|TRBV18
CASSPGHYSGNTIYF
TGTGCCAGCTCACCGGGACATTACTCTGGAAACACCATATATTTT
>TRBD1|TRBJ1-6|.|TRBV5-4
CASGLTGREAAPLHF
TGTGCCAGCGGCCTGACAGGGAGGGAAGCCGCACCCCTCCACTTT
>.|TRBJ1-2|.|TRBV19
CASTPNGRGSYGYTF
TGTGCCAGTACCCCAAATGGAAGAGGGTCCTATGGCTACACCTTC
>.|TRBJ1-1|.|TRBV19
CAIREGNTMNTEAFF
TGTGCCATCAGAGAGGGTAATACAATGAACACTGAAGCTTTCTTT
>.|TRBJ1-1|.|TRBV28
CASIRGVGVGSAFF
TGTGCCAGCATTAGAGGGGTGGGGGTAGGATCAGCTTTCTTT
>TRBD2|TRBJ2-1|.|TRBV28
CASSPGGAGRYEQFF
TGTGCCAGCAGTCCCGGGGGGGCTGGCCGTTATGAGCAGTTCTTC
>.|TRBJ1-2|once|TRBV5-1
CASSLGGIGNYGYTF
TGCGCCAGCAGCTTGGGAGGTATTGGGAACTATGGCTACACCTTC
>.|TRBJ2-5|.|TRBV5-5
CASSLVVGVETQYF
TGTGCCAGCAGCTTGGTCGTGGGAGTGGAGACCCAGTACTTC
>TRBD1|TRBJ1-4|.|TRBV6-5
CASSWDRANEKLFF
TGTGCCAGCAGCTGGGACAGGGCGAATGAAAAACTGTTTTTT
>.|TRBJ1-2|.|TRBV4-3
CASSQVEPSGGYGYTF
TGCGCCAGCAGCCAAGTAGAGCCTAGTGGCGGCTATGGCTACACCTTC
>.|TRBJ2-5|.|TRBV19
CASSRDFEETQYF
TGTGCCAGTAGTCGGGACTTTGAAGAGACCCAGTACTTC
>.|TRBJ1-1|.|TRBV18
CASSPLNTEAFF
TGTGCCAGCTCACCACTGAACACTGAAGCTTTCTTT
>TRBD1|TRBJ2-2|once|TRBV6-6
CASTLQGINGELFF
TGTGCCAGCACCCTACAGGGGATTAACGGGGAGCTGTTTTTT
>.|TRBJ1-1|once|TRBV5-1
CASSWGFGGANTEAFF
TGCGCCAGCAGCTGGGGGTTCGGGGGAGCGAACACTGAAGCTTTCTTT
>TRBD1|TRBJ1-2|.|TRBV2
CASSGNRGPVGGYTF
TGTGCCAGCAGTGGTAACAGGGGGCCGGTTGGTGGCTACACCTTC
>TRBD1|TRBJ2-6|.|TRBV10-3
CAIRRQGAGTGANVLTF
TGTGCCATCAGAAGACAGGGTGCTGGGACTGGGGCCAACGTCCTGACTTTC
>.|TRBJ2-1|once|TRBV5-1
CASSFQDDYNEQFF
TGCGCCAGCAGCTTCCAGGACGACTACAATGAGCAGTTCTTC
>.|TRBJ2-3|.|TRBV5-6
CASSLVQQTDTPYF
TGTGCCAGCAGCTTAGTTCAGCAAACAGATACGCCGTATTTT
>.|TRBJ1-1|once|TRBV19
CASSARGGGTEAFF
TGTGCCAGTAGTGCTAGGGGAGGGGGGACTGAAGCTTTCTTT
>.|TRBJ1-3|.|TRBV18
CASSQVGEMSGNTIYF
TGTGCCAGCTCGCAGGTGGGGGAAATGTCTGGAAACACCATATATTTT
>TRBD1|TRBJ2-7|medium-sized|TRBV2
CASTQGALTQQYF
TGTGCCAGCACACAGGGGGCCCTTACGCAGCAGTACTTC
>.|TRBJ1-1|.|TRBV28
CASSSQGRAVSEAFF
TGTGCCAGCAGTTCCCAGGGGAGGGCAGTAAGCGAAGCTTTCTTT
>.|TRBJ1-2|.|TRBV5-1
CASSLSSGGGYTF
TGCGCCAGCAGCTTGTCCAGCGGAGGAGGCTACACCTTC
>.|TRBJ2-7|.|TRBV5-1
CASSLDGSSYEQYF
TGCGCCAGCAGTTTAGACGGAAGCTCCTACGAGCAGTACTTC
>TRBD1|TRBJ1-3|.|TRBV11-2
CASSSYRGIGNTIYF
TGTGCCAGCAGCTCTTACAGGGGTATCGGAAACACCATATATTTT
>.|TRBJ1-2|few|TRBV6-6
CASSDPPGGSGYTF
TGTGCCAGCAGTGACCCGCCGGGGGGCAGTGGCTACACCTTC
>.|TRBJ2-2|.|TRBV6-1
CASSEYGELFF
TGTGCCAGCAGTGAATACGGGGAGCTGTTTTTT
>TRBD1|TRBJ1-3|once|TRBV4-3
CASSHVGGLSGNTIYF
TGCGCCAGCAGCCACGTAGGGGGCTTATCTGGAAACACCATATATTTT